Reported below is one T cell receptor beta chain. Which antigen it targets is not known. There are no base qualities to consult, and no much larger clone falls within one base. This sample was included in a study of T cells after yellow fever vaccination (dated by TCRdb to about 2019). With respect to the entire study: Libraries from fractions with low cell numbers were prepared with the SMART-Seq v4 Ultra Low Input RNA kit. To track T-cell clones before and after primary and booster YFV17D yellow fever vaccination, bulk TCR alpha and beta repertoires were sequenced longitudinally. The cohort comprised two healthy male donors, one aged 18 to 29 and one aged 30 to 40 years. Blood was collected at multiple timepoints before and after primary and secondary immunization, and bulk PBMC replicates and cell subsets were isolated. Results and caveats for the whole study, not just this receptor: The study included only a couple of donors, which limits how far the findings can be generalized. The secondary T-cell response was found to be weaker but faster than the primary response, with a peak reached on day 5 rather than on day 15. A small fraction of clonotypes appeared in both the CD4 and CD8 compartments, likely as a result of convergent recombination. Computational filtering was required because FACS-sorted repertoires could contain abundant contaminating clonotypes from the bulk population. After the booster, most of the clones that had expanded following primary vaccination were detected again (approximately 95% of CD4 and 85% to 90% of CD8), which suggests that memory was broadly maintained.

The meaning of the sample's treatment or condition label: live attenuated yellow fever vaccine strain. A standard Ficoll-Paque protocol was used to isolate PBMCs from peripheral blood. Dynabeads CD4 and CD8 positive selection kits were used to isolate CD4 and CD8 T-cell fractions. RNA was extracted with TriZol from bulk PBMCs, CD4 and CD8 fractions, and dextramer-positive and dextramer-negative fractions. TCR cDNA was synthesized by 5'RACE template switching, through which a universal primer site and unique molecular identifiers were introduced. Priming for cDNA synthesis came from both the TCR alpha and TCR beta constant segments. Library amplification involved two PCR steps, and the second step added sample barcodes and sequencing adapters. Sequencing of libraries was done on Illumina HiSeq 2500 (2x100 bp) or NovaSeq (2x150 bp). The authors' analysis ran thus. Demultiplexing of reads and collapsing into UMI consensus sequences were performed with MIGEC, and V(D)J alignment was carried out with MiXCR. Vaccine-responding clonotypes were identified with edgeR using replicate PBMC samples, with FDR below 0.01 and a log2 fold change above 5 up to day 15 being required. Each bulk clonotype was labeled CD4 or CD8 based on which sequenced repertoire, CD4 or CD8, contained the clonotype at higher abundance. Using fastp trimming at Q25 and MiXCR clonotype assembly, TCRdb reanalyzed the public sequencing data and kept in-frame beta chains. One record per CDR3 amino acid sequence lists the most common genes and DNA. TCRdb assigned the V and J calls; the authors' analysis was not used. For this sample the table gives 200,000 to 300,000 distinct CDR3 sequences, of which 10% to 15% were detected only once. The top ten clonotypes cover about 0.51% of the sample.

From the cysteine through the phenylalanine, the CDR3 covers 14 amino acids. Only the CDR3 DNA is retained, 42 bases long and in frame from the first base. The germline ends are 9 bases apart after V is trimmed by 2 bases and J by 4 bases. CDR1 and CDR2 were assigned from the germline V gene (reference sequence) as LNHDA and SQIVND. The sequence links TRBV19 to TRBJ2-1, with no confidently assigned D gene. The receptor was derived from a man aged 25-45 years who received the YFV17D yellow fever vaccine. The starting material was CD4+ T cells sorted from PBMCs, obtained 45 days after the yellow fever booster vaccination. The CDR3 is CASSITGKYNEQFF. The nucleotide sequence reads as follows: TGTGCCAGTAGTATAACGGGTAAATACAATGAGCAGTTCTTC.